This TCR beta chain was identified in a study of technical replicates of blood from a handful of donors. This CDR3 region has 16 residues. CDR1 is MNHNS, CDR2 SASEGT, per germline. Unmatched junction bases numbered 4, after V lost 1 base and J lost 1 base. Only one count was recorded for this clone. The protocol was immunoSEQ multiplex PCR, while the TCRdb copy is restricted to in-frame clones and leaves out a portion. The sample carries more than 50,000 clones, about 86% recorded once. The source material was PBMCs. The chain combines TRBV6-1 with TRBJ1-1; 9 bases align to TRBD1. The sequence derives from a human donor in good health. Some clones in this sample may be carry-over from other donors' samples. CDR3 sequence (DNA): TGTGCCAGCAGTGAAGTGTGGGGACAGGGGAACACTGAAGCTTTCTTT. Translation: CASSEVWGQGNTEAFF.